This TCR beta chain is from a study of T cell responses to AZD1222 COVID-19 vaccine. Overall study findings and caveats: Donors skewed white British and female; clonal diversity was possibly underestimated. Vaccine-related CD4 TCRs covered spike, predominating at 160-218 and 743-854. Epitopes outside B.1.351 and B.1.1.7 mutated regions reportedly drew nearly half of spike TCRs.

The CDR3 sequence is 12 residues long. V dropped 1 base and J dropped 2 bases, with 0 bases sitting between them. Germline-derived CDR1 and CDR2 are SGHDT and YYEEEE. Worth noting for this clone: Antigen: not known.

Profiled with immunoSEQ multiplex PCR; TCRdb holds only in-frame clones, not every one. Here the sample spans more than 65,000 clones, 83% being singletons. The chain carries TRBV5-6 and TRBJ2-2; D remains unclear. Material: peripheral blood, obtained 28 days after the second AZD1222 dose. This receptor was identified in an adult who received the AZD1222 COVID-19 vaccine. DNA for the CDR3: TGTGCCAGCAGCTTGAACACCGGGGAGCTGTTTTTT. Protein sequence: CASSLNTGELFF.